Below, 3 T cell receptor beta chains from the same sample are listed, as sequenced in a study of T-cell memory formation after mild COVID-19. TCRdb reprocessed the 5' RACE reads with MiXCR, giving one entry per CDR3 protein. The sample yields 290,000 or so distinct CDR3 sequences, 19% seen once. The sequenced material came from PBMCs or a T cell subset sorted from them (not recorded which). The receptors were gathered from a man between 18 and 35 years old who had mild COVID-19 (a few samples of this study predate the infection). Cell type and time point are not known.

The chain employs TRBV6-2 or TRBV6-3 and TRBJ2-1, with TRBD2 as a possible D gene (5 bases). This CDR3 contains 14 residues. CDR1 and CDR2 (germline): MNHEY, SVGEGT. The V end lost 2 bases, the J end lost 6 bases, and 11 bases lay between the germline ends. CDR3: CASSYHQRPNEQFF. DNA of the CDR3: TGTGCCAGCAGTTACCACCAGCGGCCCAATGAGCAGTTCTTC.

This sequence joins TRBV5-1 and TRBJ1-3; D gene uncertain. This CDR3 comprises 15 residues. The ends were cut back, 3 bases at V and 0 bases at J, with 10 bases in the middle. Looked up from germline, CDR1 is SGHRS and CDR2 is YFSETQ. CDR3 in amino acids: CASSSQTSSGNTIYF. In DNA, the CDR3 is TGCGCCAGCAGCTCACAGACATCCTCTGGAAACACCATATATTTT. The variable domain in full, with the rest retrieved from reference TRBV5-1 and TRBJ1-3, is KAGVTQTPRYLIKTRGQQVTLSCSPISGHRSVSWYQQTPGQGLQFLFEYFSETQRNKGNFPGRFSGRQFSNSRSEMNVSTLELGDSALYLCASSSQTSSGNTIYFGEGSWLTVV.

This chain links TRBV12-3 or TRBV12-4 with TRBJ2-5; D remains ambiguous. V gave up 3 bases and J gave up 7 bases, with 12 bases separating them. The length of the CDR3 is 13 residues. CDR3 region: CASSFRHRWTQYF. The CDR3 nucleotides are TGTGCCAGCAGTTTTCGGCACCGTTGGACCCAGTACTTC.